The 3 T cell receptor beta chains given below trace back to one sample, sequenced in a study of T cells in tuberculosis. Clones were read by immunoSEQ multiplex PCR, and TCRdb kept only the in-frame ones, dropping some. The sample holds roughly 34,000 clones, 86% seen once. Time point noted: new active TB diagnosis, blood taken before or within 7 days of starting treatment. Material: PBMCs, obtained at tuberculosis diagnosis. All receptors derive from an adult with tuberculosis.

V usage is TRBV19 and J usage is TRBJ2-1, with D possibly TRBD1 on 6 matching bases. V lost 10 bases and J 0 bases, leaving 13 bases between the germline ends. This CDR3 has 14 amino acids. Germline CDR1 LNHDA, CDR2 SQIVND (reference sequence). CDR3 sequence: CATSPGHSYNEQFF. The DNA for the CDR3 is TGTGCCACTTCACCGGGACACTCCTACAATGAGCAGTTCTTC.

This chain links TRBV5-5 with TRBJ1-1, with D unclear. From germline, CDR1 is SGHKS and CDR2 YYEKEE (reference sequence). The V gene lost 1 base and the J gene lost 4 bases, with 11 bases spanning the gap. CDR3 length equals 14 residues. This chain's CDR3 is CASSLIGRATEAFF. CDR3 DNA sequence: TGTGCCAGCAGCTTGATCGGTCGCGCCACTGAAGCTTTCTTT.

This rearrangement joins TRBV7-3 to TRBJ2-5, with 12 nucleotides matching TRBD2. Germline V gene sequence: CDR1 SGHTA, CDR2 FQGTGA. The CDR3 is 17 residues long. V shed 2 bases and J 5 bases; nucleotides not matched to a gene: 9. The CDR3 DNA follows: TGTGCCAGCAGCTTAGGGAGGGCAACTAGCGGGGGGGAGACCCAGTACTTC. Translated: CASSLGRATSGGETQYF.